This T cell receptor beta chain stems from a study of blood T cells in healthy people across ages. Per the germline V gene, CDR1 is SNHLY and CDR2 is FYNNEI. The CDR3 length is 14 residues. The V end was cut by 3 bases, the J end by 5 bases, with 14 bases between. A sample-barcoded 5' primer and a J-beta primer mix were used in a second PCR of about 6 to 11 cycles. One entry per CDR3 protein results from TCRdb running MiXCR on the 5' RACE reads. The sample has 1.5 million to 2 million distinct CDR3 sequences, 28% seen once. This sequence joins TRBV2 and TRBJ2-7; D ambiguous. The sequenced material came from blood. The clonotype originates from a woman younger than 45 in good health. In DNA, the CDR3 is TGTGCCAGCAGTGACCCGGTTTTGAGAAACGAGCAGTACTTC. Translated: CASSDPVLRNEQYF. Full variable domain (missing parts from reference TRBV2 and TRBJ2-7): EPEVTQTPSHQVTQMGQEVILRCVPISNHLYFYWYRQILGQKVEFLVSFYNNEISEKSEIFDDQFSVERPDGSNFTLKIRSTKLEDSAMYFCASSDPVLRNEQYFGPGTRLTVT.